This note documents a single T cell receptor beta chain sequence. Antigen unknown. The sample originates from a study of T cell responses to AZD1222 COVID-19 vaccine. Study results and caveats: In a largely white British group with more females than males, clonal diversity was possibly underestimated.

Measured with immunoSEQ multiplex PCR; TCRdb has only the in-frame clones, and not every one. This table holds about 83,000 clones, roughly 85% found once. The CDR3 runs to 14 residues. The germline gives CDR1 KGHSH, CDR2 LQKENI. Trimming removed 1 base from V and 5 bases from J; junction bases left unmatched: 4. The clonotype comes from an adult who received the AZD1222 COVID-19 vaccine. V and J are TRBV18 and TRBJ1-1; 7 bases line up with TRBD1. This specimen was peripheral blood, taken 28 days after the second AZD1222 dose. CDR3 region: CASSPQDRSTEAFF. The CDR3 region has the DNA TGTGCCAGCTCACCACAGGACAGGTCGACTGAAGCTTTCTTT.